The next 26 T cell receptor beta chains were all read from a single sample in a study of shared clonotypes between healthy human individuals. Method: immunoSEQ multiplex PCR; TCRdb's copy keeps in-frame clones and lacks some. The table lists some 2,100,000 clones, about 94% of them singletons. Sequenced input: naive CD4+ T cells sorted from blood. As for subset: CD45RA+ positively selected. All receptors derive from a man between 18 and 29 years old in good health.

The V gene is TRBV4-1, the J gene TRBJ2-2; TRBD2 might be the D (6 bases). Trimming left V 3 bases short and J 6 bases short, with 26 bases between. Germline V gene data show CDR1 as MGHRA and CDR2 as YSYEKL. The CDR3 has 19 amino acids. Written as DNA, the CDR3 is TGCGCCAGCAGCCATATGATTATTTCGCGGGGAAAGAGTTCCGGGGAGCTGTTTTTT. It codes for CASSHMIISRGKSSGELFF.

J is TRBJ1-5 and V is TRBV25-1; D gene uncertain. This CDR3 comprises 13 residues. V was shortened by 3 bases and J by 7 bases, with 10 bases between the two germline ends. CDR1 and CDR2 from the germline V gene are MGHDK and SYGVNS. This chain's CDR3 is CASSDTLGQPQHF. CDR3 bases: TGTGCCAGCAGTGACACCCTTGGGCAGCCCCAGCATTTT.

This chain's CDR3 is CASSPVHEQYF. The CDR3 DNA reads as TGTGCCAGCTCACCAGTCCACGAGCAGTACTTC. The chain combines TRBV18 with TRBJ2-7; D is unresolved. Trimming removed 2 bases from V and 5 bases from J, with 4 bases in between. Germline loops: CDR1 KGHSH, CDR2 LQKENI. The length of the CDR3 is 11 residues.

The chain joins TRBV19 to TRBJ2-3; D assignment may be TRBD1 or TRBD2 (5 bases each). Trimming stripped 7 bases from V and 3 bases from J, with 17 bases between. Per germline, CDR1 LNHDA and CDR2 SQIVND (reference sequence). This CDR3 comprises 15 residues. The CDR3 region has the DNA TGTGCCAGTACCACGGGACCCCCGCTTACAGATACGCAGTATTTT. The encoded protein is CASTTGPPLTDTQYF.

V and J are TRBV11-2 and TRBJ2-7, with TRBD2 identical over 15 bases. J lost 5 bases, V lost 5 bases, and 7 bases had no gene match. The CDR3 has 16 amino acids. The V gene's germline CDR1 is SGHAT and CDR2 FQNNGV. CDR3 sequence reads: CASSPGLAGGQDEQYF. The CDR3 DNA reads as TGTGCCAGCAGCCCAGGACTAGCGGGGGGGCAAGACGAGCAGTACTTC. Drawing the rest from reference TRBV11-2 and TRBJ2-7, the complete variable domain is EAGVAQSPRYKIIEKRQSVAFWCNPISGHATLYWYQQILGQGPKLLIQFQNNGVVDDSQLPKDRFSAERLKGVDSTLKIQPAKLEDSAVYLCASSPGLAGGQDEQYFGPGTRLTVT.

The chain carries TRBV5-4 and TRBJ1-2; TRBD1 aligns across 11 bases. This CDR3 is 16 amino acids long. From germline, CDR1 is SGHNT and CDR2 YYREEE (reference sequence). V dropped 4 bases and J dropped 0; count of bases not matched to a gene: 5. The CDR3 loop reads CASSLPGQGANYGYTF. The CDR3 DNA is TGTGCCAGCAGCCTGCCGGGACAGGGGGCTAACTATGGCTACACCTTC.

CDR3 DNA sequence: TGTGCCAGCAGCTTAAAGTTTGAAGCTTTCTTT. Translation gives CASSLKFEAFF. J is TRBJ1-1 and V is TRBV7-9; D is ambiguous. Germline lookup yields CDR1 SEHNR and CDR2 FQNEAQ (reference sequence). V was pared by 2 bases and J by 7 bases, with 5 bases between. The CDR3 contains 11 residues.

The chain carries TRBV30 and TRBJ1-4; TRBD1 might be the D (5 bases). Trimming pared 5 bases from V and 5 bases from J, leaving 18 bases between. Germline V gene data show CDR1 as GTSNPN and CDR2 as SVGIG (reference sequence). This CDR3 contains 15 residues. The CDR3 region is CAWVEPGTENEKLFF. The CDR3, as DNA: TGTGCCTGGGTAGAGCCCGGGACCGAGAATGAAAAACTGTTTTTT. Complete variable domain (other parts from reference TRBV30 and TRBJ1-4): SQTIHQWPATLVQPVGSPLSLECTVEGTSNPNLYWYRQAAGRGLQLLFYSVGIGQISSEVPQNLSASRPQDRQFILSSKKLLLSDSGFYLCAWVEPGTENEKLFFGSGTQLSVL.

J is TRBJ2-3 and V is TRBV27, with 10 bases matching TRBD2. CDR1 MNHEY and CDR2 SMNVEV come from the germline V gene (reference sequence). The CDR3 runs to 17 residues. Trimming took 3 bases from V and 3 from J; bases not matched to a gene: 9. CDR3 nucleotides: TGTGCCAGCAGTTTGGAGAGCGGGAGGGCCGGGACAGATACGCAGTATTTT. It specifies CASSLESGRAGTDTQYF.

This chain connects TRBV7-6 to TRBJ2-3; maybe TRBD2 (5 bases). Germline V gene sequence: CDR1 SGHVS, CDR2 FNYEAQ. The ends were cut back, 5 bases at V and 2 bases at J, with 17 bases in the middle. This CDR3 spans 16 amino acids. The DNA of the CDR3 is TGTGCCAGCAGCCCCTCAGACCCGGGGTACACAGATACGCAGTATTTT. This sequence encodes CASSPSDPGYTDTQYF.

As concerns this clone: Other DNA sequences in this sample translate to the same CDR3. The gene calls are TRBV19 and TRBJ1-2; 7 positions agree with TRBD1. Germline assignment: CDR1 LNHDA and CDR2 SQIVND (reference sequence). CDR3 length: 13 amino acids. The V segment lost 6 bases and the J segment 1 base; nucleotides outside the gene matches: 2. Written as DNA, the CDR3 is TGTGCCAGTAGCCGGGACAGTAACTATGGCTACACCTTC. Residues: CASSRDSNYGYTF.

The chain uses TRBV5-4 and TRBJ2-7; possibly TRBD1 for D (6 bases). The CDR3 has 16 residues. Germline-derived CDR1 and CDR2 are SGHNT and YYREEE (reference sequence). Trimming took off 0 bases at V and 0 bases at J, with 13 bases between the two ends. CDR3 DNA sequence: TGTGCCAGCAGCTTGGTAGGTAGCAGGGGCTCCTACGAGCAGTACTTC. Translating gives CASSLVGSRGSYEQYF.

There are a few counts of this clone. The chain joins TRBV6-4 to TRBJ2-2, with 7 bases fitting TRBD1. This CDR3 region has 13 residues. CDR1 is MRHNA, CDR2 SNTAGT, per germline. Unmatched junction bases numbered 2, after V lost 4 bases and J lost 6 bases. The CDR3 sequence is CASSAQGAGELFF. CDR3 bases: TGTGCCAGCAGTGCCCAGGGGGCCGGGGAGCTGTTTTTT.

The CDR3 bases are TGCAGCGCTGGGGTTTACAGGTTTTTAGGCTATGGCTACACCTTC. Translation gives CSAGVYRFLGYGYTF. The chain uses TRBV29-1 and TRBJ1-2, with D tentatively TRBD1 (5 bases). Germline loops: CDR1 SQVTM, CDR2 ANQGSEA. Trimming took off 7 bases at V and 4 bases at J, with 22 bases between the two ends. The CDR3 loop spans 15 amino acids.

The chain has TRBV2 and TRBJ1-5, with D maybe TRBD1 (6 bases). This CDR3 comprises 17 residues. Germline-derived CDR1 and CDR2 are SNHLY and FYNNEI. Deletions cut 8 bases from V and 2 bases from J, with 22 bases between. The CDR3 region is CASGLGRSGAGNQPQHF. CDR3 coding DNA: TGTGCCAGCGGTTTGGGCCGGTCGGGGGCCGGCAATCAGCCCCAGCATTTT. Together with reference TRBV2 and TRBJ1-5, the CDR3 gives the full variable domain: EPEVTQTPSHQVTQMGQEVILRCVPISNHLYFYWYRQILGQKVEFLVSFYNNEISEKSEIFDDQFSVERPDGSNFTLKIRSTKLEDSAMYFCASGLGRSGAGNQPQHFGDGTRLSIL.

V gene TRBV30 combines with J gene TRBJ1-1; D call uncertain. V dropped 4 bases and J dropped 9 bases, with 15 bases sitting between them. CDR1 GTSNPN and CDR2 SVGIG come from the germline V gene (reference sequence). The CDR3 sequence is 12 residues long. In DNA, the CDR3 is TGTGCCTGGACGGTCCGAAAGGGTAAAGCTTTCTTT. Protein: CAWTVRKGKAFF.

V usage is TRBV27 and J usage is TRBJ2-3; no clear D. V lost 4 bases to trimming and J lost 3 bases, with 14 bases between them. CDR3 length: 15 residues. Germline-derived CDR1 and CDR2 are MNHEY and SMNVEV (reference sequence). The CDR3 loop reads CASSSALRPTDTQYF. CDR3 sequence (DNA): TGTGCCAGCAGTTCCGCTTTGCGCCCTACAGATACGCAGTATTTT.

The chain carries TRBV5-1 and TRBJ2-5, with 7 bases fitting TRBD1. The CDR3 runs 14 residues. The germline V gene encodes CDR1 SGHRS and CDR2 YFSETQ. Losses at the gene ends were 4 bases for V and 5 bases for J; bases not matched to a gene: 8. This chain's CDR3 is CASSPETGSETQYF. CDR3 nucleotides: TGCGCCAGCAGCCCGGAGACAGGGTCGGAGACCCAGTACTTC. Supplemented by reference TRBV5-1 and TRBJ2-5, the full variable domain reads KAGVTQTPRYLIKTRGQQVTLSCSPISGHRSVSWYQQTPGQGLQFLFEYFSETQRNKGNFPGRFSGRQFSNSRSEMNVSTLELGDSALYLCASSPETGSETQYFGPGTRLLVL.

This clone showed up just a few times. Other DNA sequences in this sample translate to the same CDR3. The rearrangement uses TRBV29-1 and TRBJ1-1; 8 bases are a match to TRBD1. CDR3 length equals 12 residues. Germline CDR1 reads SQVTM; CDR2 reads ANQGSEA. The J segment lost 1 base and the V segment lost 6 bases, leaving 1 base of the junction unmatched. The CDR3 loop is CSVDRGNTEAFF. Here the CDR3 DNA reads TGCAGCGTCGACAGGGGGAACACTGAAGCTTTCTTT.

This chain connects TRBV10-3 to TRBJ2-5; D is unresolved. Trimming cost V 8 bases and J 4 bases, with 14 bases left between them. The CDR3 length is 13 residues. The germline gives CDR1 ENHRY, CDR2 SYGVKD. CDR3 residues: CAISDSWGETQYF. The CDR3 bases are TGTGCCATCTCTGATAGTTGGGGAGAGACCCAGTACTTC.

Comment on this clone: Other DNA sequences in the same sample also yield this CDR3. CDR3 protein: CASSRGGGTDTQYF. DNA of the CDR3: TGTGCCAGCAGTCGGGGCGGGGGGACAGATACGCAGTATTTT. J is TRBJ2-3 and V is TRBV28; the match to TRBD2 covers 8 bases. The germline V gene encodes CDR1 MDHEN and CDR2 SYDVKM. The CDR3 spans 14 residues. J gave up 3 bases and V 5 bases, and 4 bases lay outside the gene matches.

The rearrangement links TRBV12-2 to TRBJ1-2. TRBV12-2 counts as a pseudogene. The CDR3 spans 12 residues. The CDR3 DNA reads TGTGCAAGTCGCCCCGGGGGTCATGGCTACACCTTC. Residues: CASRPGGHGYTF.

Details on this clone: This sample includes further DNA sequences coding for the same CDR3. The V call is TRBV9, the J call TRBJ2-1; 12 bases match TRBD2. Unmatched junction bases numbered 4, after V lost 5 bases and J lost 4 bases. CDR1 is SGDLS and CDR2 is YYNGEE in the germline V gene. The CDR3 is 15 amino acids. CDR3 sequence reads: CASSQTSGSYNEQFF. The CDR3 DNA reads TGTGCCAGCAGTCAGACTAGCGGGAGTTACAATGAGCAGTTCTTC.

The V call is TRBV6-6, the J call TRBJ1-6; no reliable D call. The CDR3 extends over 15 amino acids. Germline-derived CDR1 and CDR2 are MNHNY and SVGAGI (reference sequence). Trimming removed 0 bases from V and 7 bases from J, with 10 bases in between. CDR3 sequence reads: CASSYSGVENSPLHF. In DNA, the CDR3 is TGTGCCAGCAGTTACTCTGGGGTGGAGAATTCACCCCTCCACTTT.

The chain employs TRBV2 and TRBJ2-2; 8 bases match TRBD1. The germline V gene encodes CDR1 SNHLY and CDR2 FYNNEI. J gave up 2 bases and V 8 bases, and 4 bases lay outside the gene matches. The CDR3 consists of 14 residues. CDR3 amino acids: CASLTGVNTGELFF. DNA for the CDR3: TGTGCCAGCCTGACAGGGGTCAACACCGGGGAGCTGTTTTTT.

J is TRBJ2-5 and V is TRBV10-3; D not resolved. The CDR3 length is 15 residues. In germline, CDR1 is ENHRY, CDR2 SYGVKD. Trimming removed 4 bases from V and 1 base from J, with 13 bases in between. CDR3 region: CAISVVIDLQETQYF. DNA for the CDR3: TGTGCCATCAGTGTAGTAATAGACCTCCAAGAGACCCAGTACTTC.